A selection of T cell receptor beta chains follows, all from one sample in a study of T-cell reconstitution after alpha-beta-depleted transplantation in children. Each CDR3 protein is one row after TCRdb ran MiXCR on the PCR reads. Of roughly 240,000 distinct CDR3 sequences in the sample, less than 9% were seen once. Specimen: PBMCs, mostly from graft donor cells, collected 180 days after TCRalphabeta/CD19-depleted stem cell transplant. Receptors originate from a male patient under 18 who had a stem cell transplant for acute lymphoblastic leukemia, so the T cells may come from the graft donor. CDR3s include the opening cysteine and the closing phenylalanine or tryptophan. Each record gives: V gene, clone size, J gene, CDR3 length, CDR3 protein. The size entry is marked missing in some rows and otherwise reads once, few, many or a size class.

TRBV5-6	many	TRBJ1-2	17	CASSLLGGDRADYGYTF
TRBV29-1	many	TRBJ2-1	15	CSVEKGLAGGSEQFF
TRBV5-1	many	TRBJ2-5	13	CASSYGPGETQYF
TRBV4-3	-	TRBJ2-3	14	CASSQGLAEDTQYF
TRBV12-3/TRBV12-4	many	TRBJ2-5	20	CASSFIPGLAVLRWQETQYF
TRBV9	many	TRBJ2-1	17	CASSVAIGLAAGNEQFF
TRBV5-1	many	TRBJ1-3	14	CASSREGVGNTIYF
TRBV20-1	few	TRBJ1-5	15	CSASGGNRLNQPQHF
TRBV24-1	many	TRBJ1-5	18	CATTAEGQEGRSGQPQHF
TRBV4-1	-	TRBJ1-1	16	CASSQGMDRVSPEAFF
TRBV29-1	many	TRBJ2-5	14	CSVGGGVEGETQYF
TRBV7-8	many	TRBJ1-5	17	CASSLWPRRERNQPQHF
TRBV7-2	many	TRBJ2-1	15	CASSFPTQLYNEQFF
TRBV12-3/TRBV12-4	many	TRBJ2-1	12	CASSLPSYEQFF
TRBV11-2	many	TRBJ2-7	15	CASSSLRARNYEQYF
TRBV18	many	TRBJ2-1	16	CASSPPGTRGYNEQFF
TRBV6-6	many	TRBJ1-1	12	CASSYQYTEAFF
TRBV6-2/TRBV6-3	many	TRBJ1-1	14	CASSYVVLNTEAFF
TRBV11-3	-	TRBJ2-2	12	CASSRGERELFF
TRBV20-1	many	TRBJ1-5	17	CSARDSTPRRGNQPQHF
TRBV6-5	many	TRBJ1-1	14	CASSNRGMGTEAFF
TRBV6-5	many	TRBJ2-3	14	CASRRALWADTQYF
TRBV28	many	TRBJ2-3	14	CASSLSLRGEKQYF
TRBV28	many	TRBJ2-5	13	CASSLQGSETQYF
TRBV11-2	many	TRBJ2-3	16	CASSIIGTSSTDTQYF
TRBV2	many	TRBJ2-2	15	CASSEGQGLTGELFF
TRBV29-1	many	TRBJ2-5	11	CSVEGGETQYF
TRBV18	few	TRBJ1-5	15	CASSPHTGNDQPQHF
TRBV20-1	many	TRBJ2-6	18	CSASSAGTSGSGANVLTF
TRBV18	many	TRBJ1-2	13	CASSPGANYGYTF
TRBV28	many	TRBJ2-3	16	CASSFISGRGTDTQYF
TRBV7-2	-	TRBJ2-7	17	CASSLAGNLAGGHEQYF
TRBV20-1	many	TRBJ2-1	8	CSARGSFF
TRBV12-3/TRBV12-4	many	TRBJ2-7	16	CASSFPPGARSYEQYF
TRBV19	many	TRBJ2-1	14	CASSTSGSYNEQFF
TRBV6-2/TRBV6-3	many	TRBJ1-5	13	CASREYSNQPQHF
TRBV5-1	many	TRBJ2-7	14	CASSSAGQGYEQYF
TRBV28	many	TRBJ2-1	17	CASSLRGGLAGEWEQFF
TRBV6-5	many	TRBJ1-2	13	CASSYSKGVGYTF
TRBV5-1	many	TRBJ2-7	18	CASSQFRGQGGGRYEQYF
TRBV11-2	many	TRBJ2-5	16	CASSLDRGGVGETQYF
TRBV18	many	TRBJ2-2	16	CASSPLSPQGTGELFF
TRBV4-2	many	TRBJ2-7	13	CASSQDQAFEQYF
TRBV18	few	TRBJ2-7	13	CASSPPPGMEQYF
TRBV5-1	many	TRBJ2-6	14	CASGQAPGANVLTF